The 20 T cell receptor beta chains given below trace back to one sample, sequenced in a study of spatial heterogeneity in lung cancer. TCRdb processed the 5' RACE reads anew with MiXCR; each CDR3 protein has one entry. This table has approximately 44,000 distinct CDR3 sequences, roughly an eighth appearing once. Time point here: sample taken at primary tumor resection. Source: PBMCs, taken at surgery. The source is a male donor with early-stage non-small cell lung cancer.

This clonotype was detected only a few times. V is TRBV6-5 and J is TRBJ2-7; tentatively, D is TRBD1 (5 bases). This CDR3 is 17 amino acids long. The V end was cut by 0 bases, the J end by 7 bases, with 22 bases between. Germline values: CDR1 MNHEY, CDR2 SVGAGI. CDR3 DNA sequence: TGTGCCAGCAGTTACTCGGGGCAGGGCTACCCAGGAGAAGAGCAGTACTTC. Translated, it gives CASSYSGQGYPGEEQYF.

CDR3 sequence (DNA): TGTGCCAGTGGGGAGCGGGGGAGCTCCTACAATGAGCAGTTCTTC. This translates into CASGERGSSYNEQFF. The chain has TRBV2 and TRBJ2-1; 8 positions agree with TRBD2. The CDR3 runs 15 residues. The junction had 7 bases not matched to a gene; V was cut back by 9 bases and J by 0 bases. Per germline, CDR1 SNHLY and CDR2 FYNNEI.

This clonotype was counted at least ten times. V gene TRBV9 combines with J gene TRBJ2-1; 7 bases map to TRBD2. Germline CDR1 reads SGDLS; CDR2 reads YYNGEE. V gave up 0 bases and J gave up 5 bases; unmatched junction bases: 5. The CDR3 loop spans 15 amino acids. The CDR3 is CASSVGGGGNNEQFF. CDR3 nucleotides: TGTGCCAGCAGCGTAGGTGGCGGGGGAAACAATGAGCAGTTCTTC.

This clonotype was recorded many times. V gene TRBV11-2 combines with J gene TRBJ2-2; D may be TRBD1 or TRBD2 (5 bases each). The CDR3 loop spans 16 amino acids. Germline V gene sequence: CDR1 SGHAT, CDR2 FQNNGV. V lost 7 bases and J lost 5, with 20 bases in between. The CDR3 here is CASTGTGTPSTGELFF. The CDR3 DNA follows: TGTGCCAGCACCGGAACCGGGACCCCGAGTACCGGGGAGCTGTTTTTT.

This chain connects TRBV19 to TRBJ2-1; D is possibly TRBD1 or TRBD2 (6 bases each). The CDR3 loop spans 16 amino acids. The ends were cut back, 5 bases at V and 5 bases at J, with 19 bases in the middle. Germline V gene data show CDR1 as LNHDA and CDR2 as SQIVND (reference sequence). The DNA for the CDR3 is TGTGCCAGTAGTGCACAGGGTTTTGGGAGGAACAATGAGCAGTTCTTC. Amino acids: CASSAQGFGRNNEQFF.

The chain is built from TRBV7-9 and TRBJ1-3; 7 bases line up with TRBD1. Germline loops: CDR1 SEHNR, CDR2 FQNEAQ (reference sequence). The CDR3 consists of 15 residues. After removal of 1 base from V and 0 bases from J, the junction contained 0 bases not matched to a gene. The chain's CDR3 is CASSLGTGSGNTIYF. The CDR3, as DNA: TGTGCCAGCAGCTTAGGGACAGGCTCTGGAAACACCATATATTTT.

The rearrangement links TRBV27 to TRBJ2-7, with D tentatively TRBD2 (6 bases). CDR1 MNHEY and CDR2 SMNVEV come from the germline V gene (reference sequence). This CDR3 is built from 14 residues. The V end lost 5 bases, the J end lost 3 bases, and 14 bases lay between the germline ends. In DNA, the CDR3 is TGTGCCAGCAGTGCGACTAGAACGGGCTACGAGCAGTACTTC. Residues: CASSATRTGYEQYF.

This clonotype came up many times. The chain links TRBV5-1 to TRBJ2-5; 7 nucleotides match TRBD1. The germline gives CDR1 SGHRS, CDR2 YFSETQ. CDR3 length equals 13 residues. J gave up 5 bases and V 2 bases, and 3 bases lay outside the gene matches. The CDR3, as DNA: TGCGCCAGCAGCTTCGACAGGGAGGAGACCCAGTACTTC. It yields the protein CASSFDREETQYF.

This clonotype was detected once. V is TRBV28 and J is TRBJ2-1; 7 bases line up with TRBD2. V shed 6 bases and J 0 bases; nucleotides not matched to a gene: 2. The CDR3 spans 14 residues. Germline V gives CDR1 MDHEN, CDR2 SYDVKM. The DNA for the CDR3 is TGTGCCAGCAGCTCTAGCGGCTCCTACAATGAGCAGTTCTTC. It yields the protein CASSSSGSYNEQFF.

The chain is built from TRBV12-3 or TRBV12-4 and TRBJ1-2, with 9 bases fitting TRBD1. V shed 7 bases, J shed 0 bases, and the junction held 6 bases outside the gene matches. CDR3 length equals 15 residues. The CDR3 is CASTTRQGANYGYTF. In nucleotides, the CDR3 is TGTGCCAGCACCACCCGACAGGGGGCTAACTATGGCTACACCTTC.

This clonotype has at least ten counts. The CDR3 DNA is TGTGCCAGCAGCTTGGCCGGGACAGGCGGTGAAGCTTTCTTT. This sequence encodes CASSLAGTGGEAFF. The J gene is TRBJ1-1, the V gene TRBV5-5, with TRBD1 matching over 8 bases. The V gene's germline CDR1 is SGHKS and CDR2 YYEKEE (reference sequence). This CDR3 has 14 residues. J lost 7 bases, V lost 0 bases, and 5 bases had no gene match.

The chain has TRBV5-1 and TRBJ1-5; D is unclear. Trimming left V 1 base short and J 3 bases short, with 14 bases between. Germline V CDR1 and CDR2: SGHRS, YFSETQ. The CDR3 extends over 16 amino acids. The CDR3 DNA reads as TGCGCCAGCAGCTTGTCTCCGGGAGCCCCCAATCAGCCCCAGCATTTT. Translating gives CASSLSPGAPNQPQHF.

This clonotype has only a few counts. The J gene is TRBJ2-1, the V gene TRBV25-1; 7 nucleotides agree with TRBD2. In germline, CDR1 is MGHDK, CDR2 SYGVNS. V shed 3 bases, J shed 8 bases, and the junction held 4 bases outside the gene matches. The CDR3 runs 13 residues. Written as DNA, the CDR3 is TGTGCCAGCAGTGAGGGAGGGCAATATGAGCAGTTCTTC. Protein sequence: CASSEGGQYEQFF.

This clonotype was counted between two and nine times. J is TRBJ1-1 and V is TRBV18; tentatively, D is TRBD1 (5 bases). Germline CDR1 is KGHSH and CDR2 is LQKENI. Trimming stripped 1 base from V and 1 base from J, with 7 bases between. This CDR3 has 14 amino acids. CDR3 DNA sequence: TGTGCCAGCTCACCACTACAGGAGAACACTGAAGCTTTCTTT. Translated, it gives CASSPLQENTEAFF.

This clonotype was seen a few times. This chain links TRBV10-3 with TRBJ2-1, with 7 nucleotides matching TRBD2. This CDR3 has 17 residues. V trimming: 0 bases; J trimming: 7 bases; junction bases outside the gene matches: 12. Germline assignment: CDR1 ENHRY and CDR2 SYGVKD. CDR3 sequence: CAISESGLGEGRNEQFF. For the CDR3, the DNA is TGTGCCATCAGTGAGTCTGGTCTGGGGGAGGGCCGAAATGAGCAGTTCTTC.

The chain employs TRBV27 and TRBJ2-7; D is tentatively TRBD1 or TRBD2 (5 bases each). Looked up from germline, CDR1 is MNHEY and CDR2 is SMNVEV (reference sequence). The ends were cut back, 4 bases at V and 1 base at J, with 11 bases in the middle. The CDR3 is 14 amino acids. CDR3 nucleotide sequence: TGTGCCAGCAGTTCCGGGACGGAGTCCTACGAGCAGTACTTC. Its protein is CASSSGTESYEQYF.

CDR3 DNA: TGTGCCAGCGGTAAGGGCCCCACCGGGGAGCTGTTTTTT. It specifies CASGKGPTGELFF. V is TRBV9 and J is TRBJ2-2; D gene uncertain. Deletions cut 7 bases from V and 4 bases from J, with 11 bases between. Germline values: CDR1 SGDLS, CDR2 YYNGEE. The CDR3 is made up of 13 amino acids.

The chain uses TRBV4-2 and TRBJ2-5; 7 nucleotides line up with TRBD2. The V gene's germline CDR1 is LGHNA and CDR2 YNFKEQ. CDR3 length: 15 residues. Trimming cost V 0 bases and J 1 base; bases outside gene matches: 2. CDR3 bases: TGTGCCAGCAGCCAAGATATAGCGGGCCAAGAGACCCAGTACTTC. It translates to CASSQDIAGQETQYF.

This clonotype was seen more than once but under ten times. The rearrangement joins TRBV6-2 or TRBV6-3 to TRBJ2-1; D uncertain. CDR1 and CDR2 from the germline V gene are MNHEY and SVGEGT. The CDR3 is made up of 14 amino acids. Trimming cost V 7 bases and J 2 bases, with 12 bases left between them. CDR3 region: CASTLGTAYNEQFF. CDR3 DNA: TGTGCCAGCACACTCGGAACGGCCTACAATGAGCAGTTCTTC.

This clonotype occurred a few times. This chain connects TRBV24-1 to TRBJ1-2, with TRBD1 matching 12 bases. The CDR3 loop spans 16 amino acids. Trimming took 5 bases from V and 5 from J; bases not matched to a gene: 8. Per the germline V gene, CDR1 is KGHDR and CDR2 is SFDVKD. CDR3 sequence: CATSGPGQGAQYGYTF. CDR3 DNA sequence: TGTGCCACCAGTGGCCCGGGACAGGGGGCCCAATATGGCTACACCTTC.